The present T cell receptor (beta chain) was sequenced within a study of OX40 agonist ivuxolimab in advanced cancers. Study information: Across the patients, intravenous ivuxolimab was delivered every 2 weeks at 0.01 to 10 mg/kg. Past anti-PD-1, anti-PD-L1 or anti-CTLA-4 therapy was accepted, and 40% had received some.

About this clone: As yet, its antigen is unknown.

TCRdb keeps only in-frame clones here, not all; method: immunoSEQ multiplex PCR. The table has 30,000 to 40,000 clones, approximately 84% seen once. Per the germline V gene, CDR1 is MGHRA and CDR2 is YSYEKL. V was pared by 4 bases and J by 4 bases, with 19 bases between. This CDR3 spans 16 amino acids. Points from the study as a whole: Patients who responded partially at 0.1-3.0 mg/kg showed clonal expansion ranking among the lowest.

The investigators sampled blood at baseline, at cycle 4 day 1, and at cycle 7 day 1. This sample comprised CD4+ or CD8+ T cells sorted from blood, obtained in a trial of the OX40 agonist ivuxolimab. This TCR derives from an adult with an advanced solid tumor such as melanoma, head and neck, liver or kidney cancer. The chain is built from TRBV4-1 and TRBJ1-1, with a tentative D call TRBD1 (6 bases). The CDR3 DNA sequence: TGCGCCAGCAGCCTCGTCGCCCAAGGGGGTGGCACTGAAGCTTTCTTT. Translated: CASSLVAQGGGTEAFF.